A selection of T cell receptor beta chains follows, all from one sample in a study of T cell responses to AZD1222 COVID-19 vaccine. Only in-frame clones appear in the TCRdb table, and some are missing; sequencing was by immunoSEQ multiplex PCR. The table lists more than 70,000 clones, around 93% of them singletons. The sequencing here drew on peripheral blood, taken 28 days after the second AZD1222 dose. The receptors shown here come from an adult who received the AZD1222 COVID-19 vaccine. CDR3s include the opening cysteine and the closing phenylalanine or tryptophan. The D gene is left open where the match is weak. The size field is filled for only some rows; it gives once, few, many or a size class.

-,TRBV5-1,TRBJ2-1,-,CASSLGTYNEQFF,TGCGCCAGCAGCTTGGGGACCTACAATGAGCAGTTCTTC
-,TRBV19,TRBJ2-7,TRBD1,CASSIREGGDRGREQYF,TGTGCCAGTAGTATTAGGGAAGGAGGAGACAGGGGGAGGGAGCAGTACTTC
-,TRBV11-2,TRBJ1-3,-,CASSLAHGSLGNTIYF,TGTGCCAGCAGCTTAGCCCATGGAAGTCTCGGAAACACCATATATTTT
-,TRBV11-3,TRBJ2-2,TRBD1,CASSWTGYTGELFF,TGTGCCAGCAGCTGGACAGGGTACACCGGGGAGCTGTTTTTT
-,TRBV11-2,TRBJ1-1,-,CASSSFRGNTEAFF,TGTGCCAGCAGCTCCTTTAGGGGGAACACTGAAGCTTTCTTT
once,TRBV5-4,TRBJ2-5,TRBD2,CASSRGGGGQETQYF,TGTGCCAGCAGCCGCGGCGGGGGTGGGCAAGAGACCCAGTACTTC
-,TRBV10-3,TRBJ2-3,-,CAISGSGASPDTQYF,TGTGCCATCAGTGGGTCGGGAGCTTCTCCAGATACGCAGTATTTT
-,TRBV24-1,TRBJ1-5,-,CATSDPGEDGNQPQHF,TGTGCCACCAGTGATCCAGGGGAGGATGGCAATCAGCCCCAGCATTTT
-,TRBV7-2,TRBJ2-5,TRBD2,CASSRLAGPRETQYF,TGTGCCAGCAGCCGCTTAGCGGGACCCCGAGAGACCCAGTACTTC
few,TRBV2,TRBJ2-7,-,CASSYRGLSYEQYF,TGTGCCAGCAGTTACAGGGGACTCTCCTACGAGCAGTACTTC
-,TRBV7-2,TRBJ2-1,TRBD2,CASSPSGSSYNEQFF,TGTGCCAGCAGTCCTAGCGGGAGCTCCTACAATGAGCAGTTCTTC
once,TRBV7-2,TRBJ2-7,TRBD1,CASSPRTGGYEQYF,TGTGCCAGCAGCCCCAGAACAGGGGGCTACGAGCAGTACTTC
once,TRBV7-2,TRBJ1-4,TRBD1,CASSPIGTGGNEKLFF,TGTGCCAGCAGCCCTATAGGGACAGGGGGTAATGAAAAACTGTTTTTT
-,TRBV3-1/TRBV3-2,TRBJ2-1,TRBD1,CASSHAGQGYEQFF,TGTGCCAGCAGCCACGCCGGACAGGGCTATGAGCAGTTCTTC
-,TRBV6-2/TRBV6-3,TRBJ2-3,-,CASSFQGTDTQYF,TGTGCCAGCAGTTTCCAGGGCACAGATACGCAGTATTTT
-,TRBV6-5,TRBJ2-7,TRBD1,CATGQPSSYEQYF,TGTGCCACGGGACAGCCAAGCTCCTACGAGCAGTACTTC
-,TRBV7-9,TRBJ2-2,-,CASSRNRDTGELFF,TGTGCCAGCAGCCGAAACAGGGATACCGGGGAGCTGTTTTTT
-,TRBV18,TRBJ2-7,-,CASSPVQGSSYEQYF,TGTGCCAGCTCACCGGTACAGGGAAGCTCCTACGAGCAGTACTTC
-,TRBV12-5,TRBJ1-2,TRBD1,CASGTGGPYGYTF,TGTGCTAGTGGTACAGGGGGCCCCTATGGCTACACCTTC
-,TRBV28,TRBJ1-2,TRBD1,CASSRRDRGDLDGYTF,TGTGCCAGCAGTCGCCGGGACAGGGGGGATTTGGATGGCTACACCTTC
-,TRBV7-3,TRBJ1-2,-,CASSVGGTGGYTF,TGTGCCAGCAGCGTAGGTGGAACCGGGGGCTACACCTTC
-,TRBV6-1,TRBJ1-6,-,CASSEQGLASPLHF,TGTGCCAGCAGTGAACAGGGCCTCGCTTCACCCCTCCACTTT
once,TRBV5-1,TRBJ2-7,TRBD2,CASSPGLALQQYF,TGCGCCAGCAGCCCGGGACTAGCGTTGCAGCAGTACTTC
few,TRBV29-1,TRBJ1-1,TRBD1,CSVEKGAQNTEAFF,TGCAGCGTTGAAAAGGGGGCCCAGAACACTGAAGCTTTCTTT
once,TRBV18,TRBJ1-1,-,CASSPNQGNTEAFF,TGTGCCAGCTCACCAAATCAGGGGAACACTGAAGCTTTCTTT
-,TRBV25-1,TRBJ2-1,TRBD2,CASTLTGASGSENEQFF,TGTGCCAGCACCTTAACGGGGGCTAGCGGGAGCGAAAATGAGCAGTTCTTC
-,TRBV19,TRBJ1-2,TRBD1,CASTLYSGTGVLSYTF,TGTGCCAGTACCCTCTACTCCGGGACAGGGGTGTTGAGCTACACCTTC
-,TRBV9,TRBJ2-1,-,CASSVAGGNEQFF,TGTGCCAGCAGCGTAGCTGGCGGCAATGAGCAGTTCTTC
-,TRBV12-3/TRBV12-4,TRBJ2-7,-,CASSPDSYEQYF,TGTGCCAGCAGCCCGGACAGTTACGAGCAGTACTTC
once,TRBV10-2,TRBJ2-1,TRBD2,CASNVLAMGEQFF,TGCGCCAGCAACGTACTAGCGATGGGTGAGCAGTTCTTC
-,TRBV7-2,TRBJ2-4,TRBD2,CASSSGGLADAKNIQYF,TGTGCCAGCAGCTCAGGAGGACTAGCAGATGCCAAAAACATTCAGTACTTC
-,TRBV28,TRBJ1-2,TRBD1,CASSPGQGRFYYGYTF,TGTGCCAGCAGTCCGGGACAGGGTAGGTTCTACTATGGCTACACCTTC
-,TRBV29-1,TRBJ1-2,TRBD1,CSVESDRARDGYTF,TGCAGCGTTGAATCAGACAGGGCCAGGGATGGCTACACCTTC